These 32 T cell receptor beta chains were sequenced from one sample in a study of OX40 agonist ivuxolimab in advanced cancers. Produced via immunoSEQ multiplex PCR; TCRdb's table is partial and in-frame only. The sample carries about 54,000 clones, almost 85% recorded once. The source material was CD4+ or CD8+ T cells sorted from blood, sampled in a trial of the OX40 agonist ivuxolimab. The receptor set was obtained from an adult with an advanced solid tumor such as melanoma, head and neck, liver or kidney cancer.

The chain employs TRBV27 and TRBJ1-2; 7 bases are a match to TRBD1. V lost 5 bases, J lost 1 base, and 10 bases stayed unmatched. This CDR3 is built from 16 residues. Germline V gives CDR1 MNHEY, CDR2 SMNVEV (reference sequence). The DNA of the CDR3 is TGTGCCAGCAGTGCTAACCGGGACAGACTTAACTATGGCTACACCTTC. This translates into CASSANRDRLNYGYTF.

The chain joins TRBV19 to TRBJ2-7; D uncertain. The V end lost 4 bases, the J end lost 5 bases, and 18 bases lay between the germline ends. Germline CDR1 LNHDA, CDR2 SQIVND (reference sequence). This CDR3 contains 15 residues. CDR3 sequence: CASSTLYSRRDEQYF. The CDR3 bases are TGTGCCAGTAGTACCCTCTACAGTAGAAGGGACGAGCAGTACTTC.

CDR3 in amino acids: CASSPSAGGRTGELFF. DNA for the CDR3: TGCGCCAGCAGCCCATCTGCGGGAGGGCGCACCGGGGAGCTGTTTTTT. The V gene is TRBV4-3, the J gene TRBJ2-2; 9 nucleotides line up with TRBD2. Trimming at V came to 4 bases and at J to 4 bases, leaving 7 bases not matched to a gene. Germline CDR1 reads LGHNA; CDR2 reads YSLEER. The CDR3 runs 16 residues.

This clone has only one observation. This chain connects TRBV27 to TRBJ2-7, with D possibly called TRBD1 or TRBD2 (5 bases each). Trimming shortened V by 6 bases and J by 3 bases, and 18 bases separated the two germline ends. CDR1 and CDR2 from the germline V gene are MNHEY and SMNVEV (reference sequence). This CDR3 has 15 residues. This CDR3 is CASSPRESSRYEQYF. CDR3 DNA sequence: TGTGCCAGCAGCCCCAGGGAGTCCTCACGCTACGAGCAGTACTTC.

The DNA of the CDR3 is TGTGCCAGCAGCCCGAACGAGGACGGATCCTACGAGCAGTACTTC. Translated: CASSPNEDGSYEQYF. The gene calls are TRBV9 and TRBJ2-7; no definite D call. This CDR3 contains 15 residues. The germline V and J ends were trimmed by 4 bases and 1 base, with 15 bases remaining between them. Germline V gene lookup returns CDR1 SGDLS and CDR2 YYNGEE.

The chain recombines TRBV19 with TRBJ1-2; weak D call: TRBD1 (6 bases). CDR1 and CDR2 from the germline V gene are LNHDA and SQIVND (reference sequence). The length of the CDR3 is 15 residues. Trimming cost V 0 bases and J 4 bases, with 12 bases left between them. Written as DNA, the CDR3 is TGTGCCAGTAGTATAGAGGGGGGCCAAGGCTATGGCTACACCTTC. It codes for CASSIEGGQGYGYTF. The complete variable domain, with remaining parts taken from reference TRBV19 and TRBJ1-2, reads DGGITQSPKYLFRKEGQNVTLSCEQNLNHDAMYWYRQDPGQGLRLIYYSQIVNDFQKGDIAEGYSVSREKKESFPLTVTSAQKNPTAFYLCASSIEGGQGYGYTFGSGTRLTVV.

The rearrangement links TRBV19 to TRBJ2-5, with D tentatively TRBD2 (5 bases). Trimming cost V 4 bases and J 1 base, with 13 bases left between them. The CDR3 loop spans 15 amino acids. Looked up from germline, CDR1 is LNHDA and CDR2 is SQIVND (reference sequence). CDR3 DNA: TGTGCCAGTAGTACCGGGATCACTTTCCAAGAGACCCAGTACTTC. Protein product: CASSTGITFQETQYF.

The chain recombines TRBV19 with TRBJ1-2, with 8 bases matching TRBD1. Trimming at V came to 6 bases and at J to 7 bases, leaving 10 bases not matched to a gene. Germline values: CDR1 LNHDA, CDR2 SQIVND (reference sequence). CDR3 length equals 14 residues. CDR3 DNA sequence: TGTGCCAGTAGACGGGGCCAGGGGGCGGCTGGCTACACCTTC. Its translation is CASRRGQGAAGYTF.

The chain couples TRBV28 to TRBJ1-5; no clear D gene. Germline V gene sequence: CDR1 MDHEN, CDR2 SYDVKM. The length of the CDR3 is 12 residues. V lost 7 bases and J 0 bases, leaving 4 bases between the germline ends. The CDR3 is CASTNSNQPQHF. CDR3 DNA sequence: TGTGCCAGCACGAATAGCAATCAGCCCCAGCATTTT.

V gene TRBV6-1 combines with J gene TRBJ1-3; D is unclear. The germline CDR1 and CDR2 sequences are MNHNS and SASEGT. Trimming shortened V by 1 base and J by 0 bases, and 13 bases separated the two germline ends. This CDR3 spans 17 amino acids. The CDR3 reads CASSEDLLNDSGNTIYF. The CDR3, as DNA: TGTGCCAGCAGTGAAGATCTCTTGAACGACTCTGGAAACACCATATATTTT.

V gene TRBV25-1 combines with J gene TRBJ1-4; TRBD1 matches 10 bases. Per germline, CDR1 MGHDK and CDR2 SYGVNS. CDR3 length: 16 residues. After removal of 9 bases from V and 4 bases from J, the junction contained 11 bases not matched to a gene. The CDR3 nucleotides are TGTGCCAGTAAACCTCGGGACAGGGGATTTAATGAAAAACTGTTTTTT. This sequence encodes CASKPRDRGFNEKLFF.

The chain joins TRBV14 to TRBJ2-2; 7 nucleotides agree with TRBD1. V shed 2 bases, J shed 7 bases, and the junction held 7 bases outside the gene matches. Germline V gene data show CDR1 as SGHDN and CDR2 as FVKESK. CDR3 length: 15 amino acids. The CDR3 DNA is TGTGCCAGCAGCCAATGGGACAGCGACCGCGGGGAGCTGTTTTTT. Translated, it gives CASSQWDSDRGELFF.

The J gene is TRBJ1-3, the V gene TRBV18; D might be TRBD1 (5 bases). CDR1 is KGHSH and CDR2 is LQKENI in the germline V gene. The CDR3 runs 19 residues. Trimming removed 3 bases at V and 0 bases at J, with 21 bases between. In DNA, the CDR3 is TGTGCCAGCTCACCTCTAGCGGGCCAAGGGACCAACTCTGGAAACACCATATATTTT. Protein: CASSPLAGQGTNSGNTIYF.

V usage is TRBV7-2 and J usage is TRBJ1-6, with 7 positions matching TRBD1. Germline V gene sequence: CDR1 SGHTA, CDR2 FQGNSA. This CDR3 has 15 residues. The J segment lost 9 bases and the V segment lost 5 bases, leaving 10 bases of the junction unmatched. CDR3 loop: CASSQGQAVSSPLHF. Here the CDR3 DNA reads TGTGCCAGCAGCCAAGGACAGGCCGTGAGTTCACCCCTCCACTTT.

The chain joins TRBV5-1 to TRBJ1-5; no firm D call. CDR1 is SGHRS, CDR2 YFSETQ, per germline. V was clipped by 3 bases and J by 4 bases, with 8 bases between them. The CDR3 loop spans 13 amino acids. The CDR3 sequence: CASSSDYNQPQHF. DNA of the CDR3: TGCGCCAGCAGCTCAGATTATAATCAGCCCCAGCATTTT.

This chain joins TRBV5-1 and TRBJ2-1; D is possibly TRBD2 (6 bases). CDR3 length: 16 amino acids. Germline V CDR1 and CDR2: SGHRS, YFSETQ. V shed 3 bases and J shed 3 bases, with 16 bases lying between them. The CDR3 is CASSSGVSGGYNEQFF. The CDR3 nucleotides read TGCGCCAGCAGCTCGGGAGTTAGCGGAGGCTACAATGAGCAGTTCTTC. Together with reference TRBV5-1 and TRBJ2-1, the CDR3 gives the full variable domain: KAGVTQTPRYLIKTRGQQVTLSCSPISGHRSVSWYQQTPGQGLQFLFEYFSETQRNKGNFPGRFSGRQFSNSRSEMNVSTLELGDSALYLCASSSGVSGGYNEQFFGPGTRLTVL.

The chain links TRBV11-2 to TRBJ1-1, with TRBD1 as a possible D gene (5 bases). Trimming cost V 1 base and J 1 base, with 10 bases left between them. Per germline, CDR1 SGHAT and CDR2 FQNNGV. The CDR3 has 15 residues. For the CDR3, the DNA is TGTGCCAGCAGCTTAGGCGGGACGGGGAACACTGAAGCTTTCTTT. Residues: CASSLGGTGNTEAFF.

The chain links TRBV6-1 to TRBJ2-1; D remains unclear. Germline CDR1 and CDR2: MNHNS and SASEGT. This CDR3 is 16 amino acids long. Trimming left V 2 bases short and J 4 bases short, with 15 bases between. Here the CDR3 reads CASSEMWPPSYNEQFF. CDR3 nucleotide sequence: TGTGCCAGCAGTGAAATGTGGCCCCCCTCATACAATGAGCAGTTCTTC.

The chain employs TRBV19 and TRBJ1-5, with unresolved D. The germline V and J ends were trimmed by 7 bases and 1 base, with 14 bases remaining between them. CDR1 and CDR2 (germline): LNHDA, SQIVND (reference sequence). The CDR3 is 15 residues long. The CDR3 loop is CASTSQGKSNQPQHF. The CDR3 coding sequence is TGTGCCAGTACCTCTCAAGGGAAGAGCAATCAGCCCCAGCATTTT.

This clone turned up a few times. V is TRBV7-8 and J is TRBJ2-7; 7 nucleotides line up with TRBD1. The CDR3 length is 15 residues. V was clipped by 6 bases and J by 1 base; unmatched bases: 9. Germline assignment: CDR1 SGHVS and CDR2 FQNEAQ. The DNA of the CDR3 is TGTGCCAGCAGACTTATGGGACAGACATCCTACGAGCAGTACTTC. It specifies CASRLMGQTSYEQYF. The full variable domain, rest sourced from reference TRBV7-8 and TRBJ2-7, is GAGVSQSPRYKVAKRGQDVALRCDPISGHVSLFWYQQALGQGPEFLTYFQNEAQLDKSGLPSDRFFAERPEGSVSTLKIQRTQQEDSAVYLCASRLMGQTSYEQYFGPGTRLTVT.

This chain links TRBV20-1 with TRBJ1-2; no reliable D call. V lost 6 bases, J lost 10 bases, and 12 bases lay in between. In germline, CDR1 is DFQATT, CDR2 SNEGSKA (reference sequence). This CDR3 is 10 amino acids long. The CDR3 region is CSALRGDYTF. CDR3 nucleotides: TGCAGTGCCTTGCGGGGTGACTACACCTTC.

The chain recombines TRBV28 with TRBJ1-4; D possibly corresponds to TRBD1 (6 bases). With 8 bases removed from V and 7 bases from J, the gap between germline ends came to 20 bases. Germline-derived CDR1 and CDR2 are MDHEN and SYDVKM. The CDR3 contains 15 residues. Here the CDR3 reads CASGGETGLGEKLFF. The CDR3 DNA is TGTGCCAGCGGGGGGGAGACAGGTCTCGGTGAAAAACTGTTTTTT.

The J gene is TRBJ1-3, the V gene TRBV7-9, with D possibly matching TRBD1 (5 bases). This CDR3 has 16 amino acids. Per the germline V gene, CDR1 is SEHNR and CDR2 is FQNEAQ (reference sequence). The ends were cut back, 5 bases at V and 2 bases at J, with 16 bases in the middle. The CDR3 region is CASSLMVGTTGNTIYF. The CDR3 DNA reads as TGTGCCAGCAGCCTCATGGTCGGGACTACTGGAAACACCATATATTTT. The full variable domain, its missing parts supplied by reference TRBV7-9 and TRBJ1-3, is DTGVSQNPRHKITKRGQNVTFRCDPISEHNRLYWYRQTLGQGPEFLTYFQNEAQLEKSRLLSDRFSAERPKGSFSTLEIQRTEQGDSAMYLCASSLMVGTTGNTIYFGEGSWLTVV.

This clone was seen only once. This chain links TRBV21-1 with TRBJ1-1; the table's D call of TRBD1 was not tested on the DNA. TRBV21-1 is flagged as a pseudogene. This CDR3 has 15 amino acids. CDR3 protein: CASSKVSRENTEAFF. For the CDR3, the DNA is TGTGCCAGCAGCAAAGTAAGCAGGGAGAACACTGAAGCTTTCTTT.

The chain joins TRBV10-3 to TRBJ2-5, with D possibly being TRBD2 (6 bases). Per the germline V gene, CDR1 is ENHRY and CDR2 is SYGVKD. This CDR3 has 14 residues. Deletions cut 3 bases from V and 5 bases from J, with 13 bases between. The CDR3 loop is CAISEGGAGETQYF. The CDR3 DNA follows: TGTGCCATCAGTGAAGGAGGGGCGGGGGAGACCCAGTACTTC.

The chain links TRBV5-5 to TRBJ1-2, with D maybe TRBD1 (6 bases). Trimming shortened V by 4 bases and J by 6 bases, and 13 bases separated the two germline ends. Germline values: CDR1 SGHKS, CDR2 YYEKEE (reference sequence). There are 13 residues in the CDR3. The CDR3, as DNA: TGTGCCAGCAGCACCGGGGGCGGGGATGGCTACACCTTC. Residues: CASSTGGGDGYTF.

The count of this clone is one. The chain employs TRBV6-1 and TRBJ1-2; 11 bases match TRBD1. This CDR3 is built from 15 residues. V shed 6 bases, J shed 5 bases, and the junction held 8 bases outside the gene matches. Germline CDR1 is MNHNS and CDR2 is SASEGT. CDR3 DNA: TGTGCCAGCAGACCGGGACAGGGGGGAGGGTATGGCTACACCTTC. Residues: CASRPGQGGGYGYTF.

The rearrangement uses TRBV6-6 and TRBJ1-4, with a tentative D call TRBD1 (5 bases). The CDR3 extends over 15 amino acids. Trimming cost V 5 bases and J 0 bases, with 10 bases left between them. Germline assignment: CDR1 MNHNY and CDR2 SVGAGI (reference sequence). The CDR3 region is CASSRDSSTNEKLFF. The CDR3 DNA sequence: TGTGCCAGCAGTCGAGACAGCTCAACTAATGAAAAACTGTTTTTT.

In its sample, this clone was seen once. The chain employs TRBV14 and TRBJ1-4; D unclear. Trimming took 2 bases from V and 4 from J, leaving 5 bases between them. There are 13 residues in the CDR3. CDR1 and CDR2 (germline): SGHDN, FVKESK. CDR3 sequence (DNA): TGTGCCAGCAGCCAATCGATTAATGAAAAACTGTTTTTT. This translates into CASSQSINEKLFF.

V usage is TRBV28 and J usage is TRBJ1-1; D gene uncertain. CDR1 and CDR2 (germline): MDHEN, SYDVKM. V was cut by 10 bases and J by 1 base, with 10 bases left in between. This CDR3 region has 12 residues. CDR3: CATFKGNTEAFF. The CDR3, as DNA: TGTGCCACCTTTAAGGGGAACACTGAAGCTTTCTTT.

V usage is TRBV30 and J usage is TRBJ1-2; D gene unclear. V was cut by 4 bases and J by 3 bases, with 12 bases left in between. Germline CDR1 GTSNPN, CDR2 SVGIG (reference sequence). The CDR3 has 13 residues. CDR3 sequence (DNA): TGTGCCTGGAAGGGCGACTATTACTATGGCTACACCTTC. This encodes CAWKGDYYYGYTF. Full variable domain (outside the CDR3, taken from reference TRBV30 and TRBJ1-2): SQTIHQWPATLVQPVGSPLSLECTVEGTSNPNLYWYRQAAGRGLQLLFYSVGIGQISSEVPQNLSASRPQDRQFILSSKKLLLSDSGFYLCAWKGDYYYGYTFGSGTRLTVV.

The chain carries TRBV5-1 and TRBJ1-1; 10 bases line up with TRBD1. With V trimmed by 0 bases and J by 1 base, 9 bases remained unmatched. This CDR3 is 18 amino acids long. Germline assignment: CDR1 SGHRS and CDR2 YFSETQ. The CDR3 DNA reads TGCGCCAGCAGCTTGGGGTATGCGACAGGGGGCTGGAACACTGAAGCTTTCTTT. This encodes CASSLGYATGGWNTEAFF.